This TCR beta chain was documented in a study of blood T cell repertoires in COVID-19. Study details: The United States, Italy and Spain provided the acute and convalescent COVID-19 samples. T cells, B-cell-depleted T cells, or PBMCs provided the cDNA or gDNA that served as material.

The length of the CDR3 is 13 residues. Trimming cost V 5 bases and J 4 bases, with 8 bases left between them. As handled by the study authors: For nucleated cells, counts were estimated from reference gene primer amplification. Generated by immunoSEQ multiplex PCR, the TCRdb table keeps only in-frame clones and is missing some. Clonal size and the V and J genes are those of that table, whereas D and trimming came from the DNA. The sample shows under 75,000 clones, roughly 84% of them seen only once. The TCR sequence derives from a woman younger than 30 with acute or convalescent COVID-19. Input material: peripheral blood. V gene TRBV12-3 or TRBV12-4 combines with J gene TRBJ2-2, with D maybe TRBD1 (6 bases). CDR3 in amino acids: CASSEGVTGELFF. The CDR3 DNA reads as TGTGCCAGCAGTGAGGGGGTCACCGGGGAGCTGTTTTTT.